Listed below are T cell receptor beta chains from one sample, sequenced in a study of identical twins. MiXCR was run by TCRdb on the 5' RACE reads, yielding one entry per CDR3 protein. The table has approximately 600,000 distinct CDR3 sequences, less than 9% seen once. The sample was also reused in another study, on yellow fever vaccine responses in identical twins.

Sequenced: PBMCs. Receptors originate from a woman aged 18-30 years in good health. Both conserved end residues are part of each CDR3. A D gene is named only where the DNA matches it firmly. Only part of the rows carry a size: once, few, many, or a class if the clone is expanded.

clone_size: few
d_call: TRBD2
v_call: TRBV10-2
j_call: TRBJ2-1
cdr3_aa: CASRGGLGYNEQFF
cdr3_nt: TGCGCCAGCAGGGGGGGACTAGGGTACAATGAGCAGTTCTTC

clone_size: many
d_call: TRBD1
v_call: TRBV6-4
j_call: TRBJ2-3
cdr3_aa: CASSDGQGGTDTQYF
cdr3_nt: TGTGCCAGCAGTGACGGACAGGGCGGCACAGATACGCAGTATTTT

clone_size: many
d_call: TRBD1
v_call: TRBV5-1
j_call: TRBJ1-1
cdr3_aa: CASSLGQGMAEAFF
cdr3_nt: TGCGCCAGCAGCTTGGGACAGGGGATGGCTGAAGCTTTCTTT

clone_size: few
d_call: .
v_call: TRBV5-1
j_call: TRBJ2-7
cdr3_aa: CASSPGGTAPQQYF
cdr3_nt: TGCGCCAGCAGCCCTGGAGGGACAGCTCCTCAGCAGTACTTC

clone_size: .
d_call: .
v_call: TRBV29-1
j_call: TRBJ1-2
cdr3_aa: CSVEESANYGYTF
cdr3_nt: TGCAGCGTTGAAGAGTCGGCTAACTATGGCTACACCTTC

clone_size: few
d_call: TRBD2
v_call: TRBV5-1
j_call: TRBJ2-5
cdr3_aa: CASSWGGDTETQYF
cdr3_nt: TGCGCCAGCAGCTGGGGGGGTGATACAGAGACCCAGTACTTC

clone_size: many
d_call: TRBD2
v_call: TRBV24-1
j_call: TRBJ2-1
cdr3_aa: CATSDPGTSGNEQFF
cdr3_nt: TGTGCCACCAGTGACCCAGGGACTAGCGGAAATGAGCAGTTCTTC

clone_size: .
d_call: .
v_call: TRBV11-2
j_call: TRBJ2-4
cdr3_aa: CASKTIAKNIQYF
cdr3_nt: TGTGCCAGCAAAACAATAGCCAAAAACATTCAGTACTTC

clone_size: .
d_call: .
v_call: TRBV12-3/TRBV12-4
j_call: TRBJ2-1
cdr3_aa: CASSFRRGPYNEQFF
cdr3_nt: TGTGCCAGCAGTTTCCGAAGGGGTCCATACAATGAGCAGTTCTTC

clone_size: many
d_call: .
v_call: TRBV28
j_call: TRBJ2-4
cdr3_aa: CASSRGAYIQYF
cdr3_nt: TGTGCCAGCTCACGGGGGGCTTACATTCAGTACTTC

clone_size: few
d_call: .
v_call: TRBV5-1
j_call: TRBJ2-3
cdr3_aa: CASSFVGSSPDTQYF
cdr3_nt: TGCGCCAGCAGCTTTGTCGGGAGTAGTCCAGATACGCAGTATTTT

clone_size: many
d_call: .
v_call: TRBV7-9
j_call: TRBJ1-3
cdr3_aa: CASSPDLLGNTIYF
cdr3_nt: TGTGCCAGCAGCCCGGACTTACTTGGAAACACCATATATTTT

clone_size: few
d_call: .
v_call: TRBV6-1
j_call: TRBJ1-1
cdr3_aa: CASQDAATGEAFF
cdr3_nt: TGTGCCAGCCAGGACGCAGCAACAGGGGAAGCTTTCTTT

clone_size: many
d_call: .
v_call: TRBV6-1
j_call: TRBJ1-1
cdr3_aa: CASSPRDLNTEAFF
cdr3_nt: TGTGCCAGCAGTCCCAGGGATTTGAACACTGAAGCTTTCTTT

clone_size: .
d_call: .
v_call: TRBV24-1
j_call: TRBJ2-5
cdr3_aa: CATTGQGSETQYF
cdr3_nt: TGTGCCACCACCGGCCAGGGGTCGGAGACCCAGTACTTC

clone_size: .
d_call: TRBD2
v_call: TRBV7-6
j_call: TRBJ2-1
cdr3_aa: CASSPRAGTSEYNEQFF
cdr3_nt: TGTGCCAGCAGCCCCCGAGCCGGGACTAGCGAGTACAATGAGCAGTTCTTC

clone_size: many
d_call: .
v_call: TRBV3-1
j_call: TRBJ2-5
cdr3_aa: CASSQVAETQYF
cdr3_nt: TGTGCCAGCAGCCAAGTGGCAGAGACCCAGTACTTC

clone_size: .
d_call: .
v_call: TRBV20-1
j_call: TRBJ2-4
cdr3_aa: CSADPGVLAKNIQYF
cdr3_nt: TGCAGTGCTGACCCGGGAGTACTAGCCAAAAACATTCAGTACTTC

clone_size: few
d_call: .
v_call: TRBV3-1
j_call: TRBJ2-3
cdr3_aa: CASSQGETELTDTQYF
cdr3_nt: TGTGCCAGCAGCCAAGGGGAGACAGAACTCACAGATACGCAGTATTTT

clone_size: many
d_call: .
v_call: TRBV18
j_call: TRBJ2-7
cdr3_aa: CASSPKGGSYEQYF
cdr3_nt: TGTGCCAGCTCCCCCAAAGGAGGTTCCTACGAGCAGTACTTC

clone_size: .
d_call: .
v_call: TRBV20-1
j_call: TRBJ2-7
cdr3_aa: CSARIGRSYEQYF
cdr3_nt: TGCAGTGCTAGAATTGGGAGGTCCTACGAGCAGTACTTC

clone_size: .
d_call: .
v_call: TRBV5-1
j_call: TRBJ1-1
cdr3_aa: CASRREGVNTEAFF
cdr3_nt: TGCGCCAGCAGGAGGGAGGGGGTGAACACTGAAGCTTTCTTT

clone_size: many
d_call: .
v_call: TRBV7-6
j_call: TRBJ2-1
cdr3_aa: CASSFKSSYNEQFF
cdr3_nt: TGTGCCAGCAGCTTCAAGAGCTCCTACAATGAGCAGTTCTTC

clone_size: .
d_call: .
v_call: TRBV6-5
j_call: TRBJ2-1
cdr3_aa: CASSYSISLNEQFF
cdr3_nt: TGTGCCAGCAGTTACTCGATTTCCTTAAATGAGCAGTTCTTC

clone_size: many
d_call: TRBD2
v_call: TRBV12-3/TRBV12-4
j_call: TRBJ2-7
cdr3_aa: CASRPGGGGEQYF
cdr3_nt: TGTGCCAGCAGGCCTGGGGGGGGTGGCGAGCAGTACTTC

clone_size: few
d_call: TRBD1
v_call: TRBV4-1
j_call: TRBJ2-2
cdr3_aa: CASSQDRDRGAGELFF
cdr3_nt: TGCGCCAGCAGCCAAGATCGGGACAGGGGAGCCGGGGAGCTGTTTTTT

clone_size: few
d_call: TRBD1
v_call: TRBV5-1
j_call: TRBJ1-4
cdr3_aa: CASSLVPRRGQIATNEKLFF
cdr3_nt: TGCGCCAGCAGCTTGGTCCCTCGCAGGGGGCAGATTGCAACTAATGAAAAACTGTTTTTT

clone_size: many
d_call: .
v_call: TRBV12-3/TRBV12-4
j_call: TRBJ2-1
cdr3_aa: CASSPQPLPPNEQFF
cdr3_nt: TGTGCCAGCAGTCCACAGCCACTCCCCCCCAATGAGCAGTTCTTC

clone_size: many
d_call: .
v_call: TRBV5-1
j_call: TRBJ2-2
cdr3_aa: CASSLPGAVTAGELFF
cdr3_nt: TGCGCCAGCAGCTTGCCAGGGGCGGTAACGGCCGGGGAGCTGTTTTTT

clone_size: .
d_call: TRBD1
v_call: TRBV16
j_call: TRBJ1-5
cdr3_aa: CASSSGTGNTPQHF
cdr3_nt: TGTGCCAGCAGCTCGGGGACAGGCAATACCCCCCAGCATTTT

clone_size: .
d_call: TRBD1
v_call: TRBV20-1
j_call: TRBJ2-1
cdr3_aa: CSAPGQGDYNEQFF
cdr3_nt: TGCAGTGCTCCCGGACAGGGGGATTACAATGAGCAGTTCTTC

clone_size: .
d_call: .
v_call: TRBV3-1
j_call: TRBJ1-1
cdr3_aa: CASSPGPIGEAFF
cdr3_nt: TGTGCCAGCAGCCCGGGGCCGATCGGCGAAGCTTTCTTT

clone_size: many
d_call: .
v_call: TRBV12-3/TRBV12-4
j_call: TRBJ1-5
cdr3_aa: CASSYPGTLDQPQHF
cdr3_nt: TGTGCCAGCAGTTATCCGGGGACACTTGATCAGCCCCAGCATTTT